A single sample is the source of the 32 T cell receptor beta chains below, sequenced in a study of cytomegalovirus exposure and HLA in healthy donors. In the PCR, 60 Vbeta and 13 Jbeta primers were used. Repertoires were generated with immunoSEQ multiplex PCR, while TCRdb's copy carries only in-frame clones and drops some. The sample yields approximately 110,000 clones, about 80% seen once. The sequencing sample was made of PBMCs. Source of these receptors: a man in his fifties or sixties in good health and CMV-seropositive.

Only one count was recorded for this clone. The gene calls are TRBV5-4 and TRBJ2-3; D is unclear. Per the germline V gene, CDR1 is SGHNT and CDR2 is YYREEE (reference sequence). The V gene lost 0 bases and the J gene lost 6 bases, with 14 bases spanning the gap. The CDR3 covers 15 residues. CDR3 amino acids: CASSLAELGMDTQYF. CDR3 in DNA: TGTGCCAGCAGCTTGGCGGAGCTAGGCATGGATACGCAGTATTTT.

A word on this clone: Other nucleotide sequences from this sample produce the same CDR3. The V and J genes are TRBV6-6 and TRBJ1-1, with 7 bases aligning to TRBD1. Per germline, CDR1 MNHNY and CDR2 SVGAGI (reference sequence). Losses at the gene ends were 5 bases for V and 0 bases for J; bases not matched to a gene: 9. CDR3 size: 16 residues. CDR3 DNA sequence: TGTGCCAGCAGTGGCGGGACAGCCCCAATGAACACTGAAGCTTTCTTT. It codes for CASSGGTAPMNTEAFF.

This chain joins TRBV11-1 and TRBJ2-7, with TRBD1 as a possible D gene (6 bases). V lost 3 bases to trimming and J lost 4 bases, with 16 bases between them. Germline V lookup: CDR1 SGHAT, CDR2 FQDESV (reference sequence). The CDR3 sequence is 15 residues long. The CDR3 spells CASSFGLGTPYEQYF. The CDR3 DNA follows: TGTGCCAGCAGCTTTGGGCTCGGGACACCATACGAGCAGTACTTC.

The genes are TRBV11-2 and TRBJ2-7, with TRBD2 matching over 7 bases. V was pared by 5 bases and J by 7 bases, with 11 bases of the junction left unmatched. Germline-derived CDR1 and CDR2 are SGHAT and FQNNGV. The CDR3 is made up of 14 amino acids. Written as DNA, the CDR3 is TGTGCCAGCAGCCCCGGGACTACCACCGGGGAGCAGTACTTC. Translating gives CASSPGTTTGEQYF.

The chain combines TRBV4-1 with TRBJ2-6, with TRBD1 as a possible D gene (7 bases). The CDR3 has 16 amino acids. The germline gives CDR1 MGHRA, CDR2 YSYEKL. Trimming cost V 5 bases and J 1 base, with 12 bases left between them. The CDR3 loop reads CASSYPGGSGANVLTF. The CDR3 region has the DNA TGCGCCAGCAGCTACCCAGGGGGGTCTGGGGCCAACGTCCTGACTTTC.

The J gene is TRBJ1-4, the V gene TRBV6-1; the D is unclear. CDR1 MNHNS and CDR2 SASEGT come from the germline V gene. V gave up 2 bases and J gave up 0 bases, with 7 bases separating them. This CDR3 is 15 amino acids long. CDR3 protein: CASSEISATNEKLFF. CDR3 nucleotide sequence: TGTGCCAGCAGTGAAATAAGCGCAACTAATGAAAAACTGTTTTTT.

The chain recombines TRBV9 with TRBJ2-3; 9 positions agree with TRBD1. The germline CDR1 and CDR2 sequences are SGDLS and YYNGEE. The CDR3 covers 15 residues. The V segment lost 3 bases and the J segment 3 bases; nucleotides outside the gene matches: 5. The CDR3 bases are TGTGCCAGCAGCGCGGACAGGGGAGCGACAGATACGCAGTATTTT. Translated: CASSADRGATDTQYF.

The genes are TRBV7-9 and TRBJ2-1; 10 bases agree with TRBD1. This CDR3 has 14 amino acids. Losses at the gene ends were 4 bases for V and 6 bases for J; bases not matched to a gene: 3. Per germline, CDR1 SEHNR and CDR2 FQNEAQ (reference sequence). The CDR3 region is CASSWGQGRNEQFF. The CDR3 DNA reads TGTGCCAGCAGCTGGGGACAGGGGCGCAATGAGCAGTTCTTC.

A single count supports this clone. The chain uses TRBV2 and TRBJ1-4; D is perhaps TRBD1 (6 bases). This CDR3 region has 16 residues. Trimming pared 6 bases from V and 4 bases from J, leaving 18 bases between. In germline, CDR1 is SNHLY, CDR2 FYNNEI. CDR3 coding DNA: TGTGCCAGCAGCCAACAGGGCGGGGGGGTTAATGAAAAACTGTTTTTT. Amino acid sequence: CASSQQGGGVNEKLFF. Variable domain in full (rest from reference TRBV2 and TRBJ1-4): EPEVTQTPSHQVTQMGQEVILRCVPISNHLYFYWYRQILGQKVEFLVSFYNNEISEKSEIFDDQFSVERPDGSNFTLKIRSTKLEDSAMYFCASSQQGGGVNEKLFFGSGTQLSVL.

The table lists this clone with a count of one. CDR3 DNA: TGTGCCAGCAGCTCGTGGGGGGGACGGGCCTACGAGCAGTACTTC. Amino acids: CASSSWGGRAYEQYF. The chain recombines TRBV5-4 with TRBJ2-5; 7 bases are a match to TRBD2. The J call is in doubt because the DNA end fits TRBJ2-7 better. The germline V gene has CDR1 SGHNT and CDR2 YYREEE (reference sequence). The length of the CDR3 is 15 residues.

This clone was found once. The rearrangement uses TRBV9 and TRBJ2-3, with 8 bases identical to TRBD1. Unmatched junction bases numbered 4, after V lost 3 bases and J lost 1 base. CDR1 and CDR2 (germline): SGDLS, YYNGEE. This CDR3 contains 15 residues. CDR3 nucleotides: TGTGCCAGCAGCGAGGTGACAGGGGGCACAGATACGCAGTATTTT. Translated, it gives CASSEVTGGTDTQYF.

This clone was detected a few times. The genes are TRBV4-2 and TRBJ2-2; 9 bases fit TRBD2. Looked up from germline, CDR1 is LGHNA and CDR2 is YNFKEQ. This CDR3 has 17 residues. Trimming cost V 0 bases and J 9 bases; bases outside gene matches: 11. The CDR3 region is CASSQDRLAGNFRELFF. The CDR3 region has the DNA TGTGCCAGCAGCCAAGATCGGCTAGCGGGGAACTTCAGGGAGCTGTTTTTT.

The chain links TRBV5-1 to TRBJ2-2, with D possibly matching TRBD2 (6 bases). CDR1 SGHRS and CDR2 YFSETQ come from the germline V gene. V lost 8 bases and J 6 bases, leaving 20 bases between the germline ends. The CDR3 runs to 15 residues. The CDR3: CASAPGGFFAGELFF. In DNA form, the CDR3 reads TGCGCCAGTGCCCCCGGGGGTTTCTTCGCCGGGGAGCTGTTTTTT.

This chain connects TRBV7-7 to TRBJ2-1; 12 bases are a match to TRBD2. CDR1 and CDR2 from the germline V gene are SSHAT and FNYEAQ (reference sequence). Unmatched junction bases numbered 10, after V lost 5 bases and J lost 8 bases. CDR3 length equals 16 residues. The CDR3 sequence is CASSPGSASGRDEQFF. The CDR3 coding sequence is TGTGCCAGCAGCCCAGGGTCGGCTAGCGGGAGGGATGAGCAGTTCTTC.

The chain recombines TRBV2 with TRBJ1-5; possible D gene TRBD1, 5 bases. Germline CDR1 reads SNHLY; CDR2 reads FYNNEI. The V and J ends lost 2 bases and 7 bases respectively, with 18 bases between them. The CDR3 is made up of 16 amino acids. DNA of the CDR3: TGTGCCAGCAGTGAACCCCCATCGCGGGGCGTGCAGCCCCAGCATTTT. Translated, it gives CASSEPPSRGVQPQHF.

The J gene is TRBJ2-5, the V gene TRBV7-2; D not resolved. V lost 5 bases and J lost 2, with 12 bases in between. CDR3 length: 14 amino acids. CDR1 is SGHTA, CDR2 FQGNSA, per germline. As DNA, the CDR3 is TGTGCCAGCAGCCCTCTAGTTGGACAAGAGACCCAGTACTTC. Its translation is CASSPLVGQETQYF.

J is TRBJ2-7 and V is TRBV5-5; D gene unclear. Trimming took off 1 base at V and 9 bases at J, with 14 bases between the two ends. There are 13 residues in the CDR3. Germline assignment: CDR1 SGHKS and CDR2 YYEKEE (reference sequence). CDR3 loop: CASSLMAEGVQYF. In nucleotides, the CDR3 is TGTGCCAGCAGCTTGATGGCAGAAGGAGTGCAGTACTTC.

The rearrangement links TRBV18 to TRBJ1-2; D is unresolved. Trimming took off 2 bases at V and 8 bases at J, with 9 bases between the two ends. Per germline, CDR1 KGHSH and CDR2 LQKENI. The CDR3 is 12 amino acids. DNA of the CDR3: TGTGCCAGCTCACCATCGACTGGAGGCTACACCTTC. Amino acid sequence: CASSPSTGGYTF.

This sequence joins TRBV11-3 and TRBJ2-1; D may be TRBD1 (6 bases). The CDR3 has 15 amino acids. Germline-derived CDR1 and CDR2 are SGHNT and YENEEA. Trimming cost V 3 bases and J 5 bases, with 14 bases left between them. The CDR3 bases are TGTGCCAGCAGCTTGGCTGGGACAAATAACAATGAGCAGTTCTTC. It is translated as CASSLAGTNNNEQFF.

This rearrangement joins TRBV5-1 to TRBJ1-2, with 8 bases lining up with TRBD1. Per germline, CDR1 SGHRS and CDR2 YFSETQ. Unmatched junction bases numbered 8, after V lost 1 base and J lost 3 bases. The length of the CDR3 is 16 residues. CDR3 bases: TGCGCCAGCAGCTTGTCGGCAGGGGGCGCAGACTATGGCTACACCTTC. Translated, it gives CASSLSAGGADYGYTF.

V gene TRBV6-1 combines with J gene TRBJ1-2, with 8 bases fitting TRBD1. Trimming took 4 bases from V and 6 from J; bases not matched to a gene: 7. The CDR3 is 14 residues long. Germline loops: CDR1 MNHNS, CDR2 SASEGT. CDR3: CASSAWTGRDGYTF. The CDR3 DNA is TGTGCCAGCAGTGCTTGGACAGGGAGGGATGGCTACACCTTC.

The J gene is TRBJ2-3, the V gene TRBV21-1; the table gives TRBD2 as D, unverified against the DNA. TRBV21-1 is deemed a pseudogene. This CDR3 is built from 15 residues. As DNA, the CDR3 is TGTGCCAGCAGCAAAGCCGGACTGGCCTCAGATACGCAGTATTTT. Its protein product is CASSKAGLASDTQYF.

The V and J genes are TRBV5-1 and TRBJ2-5; D is unresolved. Germline assignment: CDR1 SGHRS and CDR2 YFSETQ. The CDR3 consists of 14 residues. V was clipped by 4 bases and J by 3 bases, with 13 bases between them. The DNA for the CDR3 is TGCGCCAGCAGCCGACCTGAGGCGGAAGAGACCCAGTACTTC. Its protein product is CASSRPEAEETQYF.

A single count supports this clone. The chain recombines TRBV4-2 with TRBJ1-1; 7 nucleotides align to TRBD1. CDR1 LGHNA and CDR2 YNFKEQ come from the germline V gene. This CDR3 comprises 16 residues. The ends lost 3 bases at V and 4 bases at J; junction bases unmatched: 11. The CDR3 reads CASSQVVTGSGTEAFF. The CDR3 nucleotides read TGTGCCAGCAGCCAGGTGGTGACAGGGTCCGGCACTGAAGCTTTCTTT.

This clone came up once. The gene calls are TRBV27 and TRBJ1-5; TRBD1 aligns across 11 bases. The germline V gene has CDR1 MNHEY and CDR2 SMNVEV (reference sequence). There are 15 residues in the CDR3. J gave up 5 bases and V 4 bases, and 4 bases lay outside the gene matches. The CDR3, as DNA: TGTGCCAGCAGTTCCGGGACAGGGGGATATCAGCCCCAGCATTTT. It codes for CASSSGTGGYQPQHF.

This clone was observed a single time. CDR3 nucleotide sequence: TGTGCCACCAAGCGGCTAGGTGACACCGGGGAGCTGTTTTTT. Its protein is CATKRLGDTGELFF. The rearrangement uses TRBV6-5 and TRBJ2-2; TRBD2 is a possible D gene (5 bases). In germline, CDR1 is MNHEY, CDR2 SVGAGI. V shed 10 bases and J shed 3 bases, with 15 bases lying between them. This CDR3 spans 14 amino acids.

This clone was observed a handful of times. The rearrangement joins TRBV6-1 to TRBJ2-1; D is possibly TRBD2 (6 bases). Trimming took off 4 bases at V and 10 bases at J, with 17 bases between the two ends. The CDR3 spans 14 residues. Germline CDR1 and CDR2: MNHNS and SASEGT. Here the CDR3 reads CASSGTVGGGEQFF. The CDR3 nucleotides read TGTGCCAGCAGTGGAACGGTGGGGGGTGGCGAGCAGTTCTTC.

This chain joins TRBV5-1 and TRBJ1-6; D may be TRBD1 (5 bases). CDR3 length equals 16 residues. Germline V gives CDR1 SGHRS, CDR2 YFSETQ. V shed 0 bases and J shed 7 bases, with 14 bases lying between them. The DNA for the CDR3 is TGCGCCAGCAGCTTGGGGCAGGGTGGTTGGAATTCACCCCTCCACTTT. This encodes CASSLGQGGWNSPLHF.

This clone ranks as medium-sized (0.01 to 0.1%). The chain carries TRBV2 and TRBJ1-1; 7 bases are shared with TRBD1. This CDR3 is built from 12 residues. The V gene end was trimmed by 5 bases and the J gene end by 7 bases; junction bases not matched to a gene: 4. Germline values: CDR1 SNHLY, CDR2 FYNNEI. CDR3 sequence: CASSRDSLEAFF. CDR3 in DNA: TGTGCCAGCAGTCGGGACAGTCTTGAAGCTTTCTTT.

The chain uses TRBV7-9 and TRBJ2-7; no definite D call. The CDR3 contains 11 residues. Trimming stripped 2 bases from V and 5 bases from J, with 4 bases between. Germline CDR1 reads SEHNR; CDR2 reads FQNEAQ (reference sequence). CDR3 residues: CASSLLHEQYF. DNA for the CDR3: TGTGCCAGCAGCTTACTACACGAGCAGTACTTC.

The chain combines TRBV10-3 with TRBJ1-1; TRBD1 is a possible D gene (5 bases). Germline CDR1 is ENHRY and CDR2 is SYGVKD. This CDR3 is built from 14 residues. Trimming took off 10 bases at V and 0 bases at J, with 15 bases between the two ends. Here the CDR3 DNA reads TGTGCCACCGGGGGGGGTTTGGTGAACACTGAAGCTTTCTTT. It codes for CATGGGLVNTEAFF.

The chain links TRBV11-2 to TRBJ2-1, with 8 bases that match TRBD1. The CDR3 is 15 amino acids. V shed 5 bases and J 7 bases; nucleotides not matched to a gene: 10. Germline lookup yields CDR1 SGHAT and CDR2 FQNNGV. The CDR3 loop is CASSTRTGWGNEQFF. CDR3 coding DNA: TGTGCCAGCAGCACCAGGACAGGGTGGGGTAATGAGCAGTTCTTC.